These 20 T cell receptor beta chains were all obtained from the same sample, sequenced in a study of lung T cells in sarcoidosis with Löfgren's syndrome. Via MiXCR, TCRdb re-called the reads, giving one row per CDR3 protein. Of about 19,000 distinct CDR3 sequences listed, around 20% are singletons. Sequenced sample: CD4+ T cells from bronchoalveolar lavage. These TCRs come from a human donor with sarcoidosis (Löfgren's syndrome or another form), or a control subject (not recorded which).

This clonotype was seen at least ten times. The chain links TRBV7-2 to TRBJ2-3, with TRBD2 matching over 10 bases. CDR3 length: 15 residues. The V and J ends lost 6 bases and 0 bases, in that order; junction bases with no gene match: 3. Per the germline V gene, CDR1 is SGHTA and CDR2 is FQGNSA. CDR3 loop: CASRTSGLSTDTQYF. CDR3 nucleotide sequence: TGTGCCAGCAGGACTAGCGGGCTTAGCACAGATACGCAGTATTTT.

This clonotype was detected only a few times. This chain links TRBV7-9 with TRBJ2-7; D may be TRBD1 or TRBD2 (6 bases each). V was trimmed by 8 bases and J by 7 bases, leaving 18 bases between them. Germline V gene lookup returns CDR1 SEHNR and CDR2 FQNEAQ (reference sequence). The CDR3 sequence is 13 residues long. CDR3 region: CASARGPLWEQYF. Here the CDR3 DNA reads TGTGCCAGCGCCCGGGGGCCCCTTTGGGAGCAGTACTTC.

This clonotype was recorded a few times. The chain links TRBV12-3 or TRBV12-4 to TRBJ2-1; no reliable D call. The V end was cut by 2 bases, the J end by 4 bases, with 9 bases between. This CDR3 has 14 amino acids. CDR3 nucleotides: TGTGCCAGCAGTTTAACCATCCGGTACAATGAGCAGTTCTTC. Amino acids: CASSLTIRYNEQFF.

This clonotype was counted ten times or more. The V and J genes are TRBV10-3 and TRBJ1-5, with D possibly matching TRBD1 (6 bases). The ends were cut back, 0 bases at V and 2 bases at J, with 14 bases in the middle. The CDR3 spans 17 residues. Germline CDR1 and CDR2: ENHRY and SYGVKD. In DNA, the CDR3 is TGTGCCATCAGTGAGTCGGGGGGGGCAGGTGGCAATCAGCCCCAGCATTTT. Its protein is CAISESGGAGGNQPQHF.

There are a few counts of this clonotype. It may be a read error: a sequence one base away is much more abundant. In nucleotides, the CDR3 is TGTGCCAGCAGGGTGACAGGGGTGAGTGAGCAGTGCTTC. As protein: CASRVTGVSEQCF. This rearrangement joins TRBV7-2 to TRBJ2-7; 8 nucleotides agree with TRBD1. Germline assignment: CDR1 SGHTA and CDR2 FQGNSA. This CDR3 is 13 amino acids long.

The V gene is TRBV6-5, the J gene TRBJ2-1, with 10 bases identical to TRBD2. This CDR3 comprises 21 residues. Looked up from germline, CDR1 is MNHEY and CDR2 is SVGAGI. V shed 8 bases and J 8 bases; nucleotides not matched to a gene: 30. The DNA of the CDR3 is TGTGCCAGCGGCTACCCCGCGGGTAGGAAAGCGGGAGGGGGGGTTTCGGATGAGCAGTTCTTC. This sequence encodes CASGYPAGRKAGGGVSDEQFF.

This clonotype was counted ten times or more. The chain is built from TRBV7-2 and TRBJ2-3; D call uncertain. CDR1 and CDR2 from the germline V gene are SGHTA and FQGNSA. Trimming took off 1 base at V and 6 bases at J, with 5 bases between the two ends. This CDR3 is 12 amino acids long. This chain's CDR3 is CASSLDVDTQYF. CDR3 DNA: TGTGCCAGCAGCTTAGATGTGGATACGCAGTATTTT.

This clonotype was observed at least ten times. This chain joins TRBV10-2 and TRBJ2-7; 10 bases are a match to TRBD2. CDR3 length: 14 amino acids. J lost 1 base, V lost 4 bases, and 1 base had no gene match. Germline V gene data show CDR1 as WSHSY and CDR2 as SAAADI. The CDR3 DNA reads as TGCGCCAGCAGTGGACTAGCGGGTTCCTACGAGCAGTACTTC. Translating gives CASSGLAGSYEQYF.

This clonotype was detected only a few times. Here the CDR3 omits its conserved ending phenylalanine or tryptophan, so a read error is the likely source. The rearrangement uses TRBV20-1 and TRBJ2-1, with TRBD2 matching 7 bases. The CDR3 is 16 residues long. The trim removed 0 bases at V and 0 bases at J, leaving 5 bases unmatched. Germline-derived CDR1 and CDR2 are DFQATT and SNEGSKA (reference sequence). CDR3: CSARDLGGSSYNEQFS. CDR3 in DNA: TGCAGTGCTAGAGATCTCGGCGGGAGCTCCTACAATGAGCAGTTCTCC.

As regards this clonotype: A read error may explain this, as a much larger clone is one base away. The CDR3 does not close with the conserved phenylalanine or tryptophan, likely indicating a read error. The rearrangement joins TRBV18 to TRBJ2-7; D is perhaps TRBD1 (6 bases). Per the germline V gene, CDR1 is KGHSH and CDR2 is LQKENI. The CDR3 has 13 amino acids. V lost 2 bases and J lost 7, with 12 bases in between. CDR3 in DNA: TGTGCCAGCTCACCAGACAGGTCAAGGGAGCAGTACCTC. Its translation: CASSPDRSREQYL.

J is TRBJ2-5 and V is TRBV7-3; the D is unclear. Trimming took 0 bases from V and 3 from J, leaving 5 bases between them. Germline V gene data show CDR1 as SGHTA and CDR2 as FQGTGA. The CDR3 has 13 residues. CDR3 nucleotide sequence: TGTGCCAGCAGCTTAACCGAAAAAGAGACCCAGTACTTC. Its protein product is CASSLTEKETQYF.

The chain links TRBV28 to TRBJ2-7; possibly TRBD2 for D (7 bases). CDR3 length equals 17 residues. Germline V gene sequence: CDR1 MDHEN, CDR2 SYDVKM. Trimming left V 6 bases short and J 2 bases short, with 23 bases between. For the CDR3, the DNA is TGTGCCAGCAGCCCAACCCGAAGGGAGGGGGACCCCTACGAGCAGTACTTC. It encodes CASSPTRREGDPYEQYF.

Many counts were recorded for this clonotype. The chain has TRBV20-1 and TRBJ1-5, with D uncertain. Germline-derived CDR1 and CDR2 are DFQATT and SNEGSKA (reference sequence). This CDR3 region has 12 residues. V lost 5 bases and J 6 bases, leaving 11 bases between the germline ends. CDR3 sequence reads: CSARRTSQPQHF. Written as DNA, the CDR3 is TGCAGTGCTCGACGGACCTCTCAGCCCCAGCATTTT.

This clonotype counts as medium-sized (0.01 to 0.1%). The V call is TRBV15, the J call TRBJ2-3; 11 positions match TRBD2. CDR3 length: 16 residues. V shed 2 bases and J 7 bases; nucleotides not matched to a gene: 8. Germline V CDR1 and CDR2: LNHNV, YYDKDF (reference sequence). CDR3 region: CATSRPTSGSLYTQYF. CDR3 nucleotides: TGTGCCACCAGCAGACCCACTAGCGGGAGTCTATATACGCAGTATTTT.

Points on this clonotype: At one end, the junction sequence differs from germline, possibly due to a read error. The CDR3 region has the DNA TGTGCCGGCTCGGCAACCTGGGGCCGTCCGGACACCGGCGTGGGTGATACCTTC. It translates to CAGSATWGRPDTGVGDTF. The chain links TRBV18 to TRBJ1-2; a weak D match, TRBD1 (5 bases). CDR1 is KGHSH and CDR2 is LQKENI in the germline V gene. This CDR3 contains 18 residues.

This clonotype rates as medium-sized (0.01 to 0.1%). This rearrangement joins TRBV28 to TRBJ2-5, with D maybe TRBD1 (5 bases). This CDR3 has 12 amino acids. V lost 7 bases to trimming and J lost 3 bases, with 9 bases between them. Germline values: CDR1 MDHEN, CDR2 SYDVKM. The CDR3 nucleotides are TGTGCCAGCAAAAGGGGCGAAGAGACCCAGTACTTC. It translates to CASKRGEETQYF.

This clonotype appeared many times. The chain couples TRBV10-3 to TRBJ2-1, with 14 positions matching TRBD2. The CDR3 extends over 16 amino acids. Per germline, CDR1 ENHRY and CDR2 SYGVKD. J was trimmed by 6 bases and V by 2 bases; bases with no gene match: 3. The CDR3 protein is CAISERGTSGSNEQFF. CDR3 coding DNA: TGTGCCATCAGTGAGCGCGGGACTAGCGGGAGCAATGAGCAGTTCTTC.

This clonotype is medium-sized in the sample. The V call is TRBV27, the J call TRBJ2-7; 8 bases line up with TRBD1. CDR3 size: 14 residues. Germline CDR1 MNHEY, CDR2 SMNVEV (reference sequence). V lost 3 bases and J lost 5; bases outside the gene matches: 6. CDR3 amino acids: CASSFRDRGNEQYF. CDR3 DNA sequence: TGTGCCAGCAGTTTTCGCGACAGGGGTAACGAGCAGTACTTC.

By share, this clonotype ranks as medium-sized (0.01 to 0.1%). The chain links TRBV28 to TRBJ2-1; D not resolved. Germline CDR1 is MDHEN and CDR2 is SYDVKM. The CDR3 covers 14 residues. Trimming removed 3 bases from V and 2 bases from J, with 8 bases in between. CDR3 in DNA: TGTGCCAGCAGTTTCCCTAAAACCTACAATGAGCAGTTCTTC. Translation gives CASSFPKTYNEQFF.

This clonotype showed up many times. CDR3 region: CASSKPGGRSSYGYTF. As DNA, the CDR3 is TGTGCCAGCAGCAAACCCGGCGGTCGGTCTTCTTATGGCTACACCTTC. J is TRBJ1-2 and V is TRBV28; D gene ambiguous. CDR1 is MDHEN and CDR2 is SYDVKM in the germline V gene. The CDR3 covers 16 residues. Trimming took 6 bases from V and 5 from J, leaving 22 bases between them.